This T cell receptor beta chain was sequenced in a study of blood T cell repertoires in COVID-19. Study information: Researchers got acute and convalescent COVID-19 samples from the United States, Italy and Spain.

Here immunoSEQ multiplex PCR was the method, and the copy in TCRdb shows in-frame clones only, minus some. Counted here are around 200,000 clones, around 80% occurring once; the ten biggest clones make up around 15%. V lost 6 bases and J lost 2, with 10 bases in between. The CDR3 extends over 13 amino acids. Germline-derived CDR1 and CDR2 are SNHLY and FYNNEI. What was sequenced was peripheral blood. The chain is built from TRBV2 and TRBJ2-5; tentatively, D is TRBD1 (6 bases). The source of this sequence is a woman aged 65 to 85 with COVID-19, enrolled during active disease. The chain's CDR3 is CASSGDTQETQYF. The CDR3 DNA follows: TGTGCCAGCAGCGGGGACACACAAGAGACCCAGTACTTC.